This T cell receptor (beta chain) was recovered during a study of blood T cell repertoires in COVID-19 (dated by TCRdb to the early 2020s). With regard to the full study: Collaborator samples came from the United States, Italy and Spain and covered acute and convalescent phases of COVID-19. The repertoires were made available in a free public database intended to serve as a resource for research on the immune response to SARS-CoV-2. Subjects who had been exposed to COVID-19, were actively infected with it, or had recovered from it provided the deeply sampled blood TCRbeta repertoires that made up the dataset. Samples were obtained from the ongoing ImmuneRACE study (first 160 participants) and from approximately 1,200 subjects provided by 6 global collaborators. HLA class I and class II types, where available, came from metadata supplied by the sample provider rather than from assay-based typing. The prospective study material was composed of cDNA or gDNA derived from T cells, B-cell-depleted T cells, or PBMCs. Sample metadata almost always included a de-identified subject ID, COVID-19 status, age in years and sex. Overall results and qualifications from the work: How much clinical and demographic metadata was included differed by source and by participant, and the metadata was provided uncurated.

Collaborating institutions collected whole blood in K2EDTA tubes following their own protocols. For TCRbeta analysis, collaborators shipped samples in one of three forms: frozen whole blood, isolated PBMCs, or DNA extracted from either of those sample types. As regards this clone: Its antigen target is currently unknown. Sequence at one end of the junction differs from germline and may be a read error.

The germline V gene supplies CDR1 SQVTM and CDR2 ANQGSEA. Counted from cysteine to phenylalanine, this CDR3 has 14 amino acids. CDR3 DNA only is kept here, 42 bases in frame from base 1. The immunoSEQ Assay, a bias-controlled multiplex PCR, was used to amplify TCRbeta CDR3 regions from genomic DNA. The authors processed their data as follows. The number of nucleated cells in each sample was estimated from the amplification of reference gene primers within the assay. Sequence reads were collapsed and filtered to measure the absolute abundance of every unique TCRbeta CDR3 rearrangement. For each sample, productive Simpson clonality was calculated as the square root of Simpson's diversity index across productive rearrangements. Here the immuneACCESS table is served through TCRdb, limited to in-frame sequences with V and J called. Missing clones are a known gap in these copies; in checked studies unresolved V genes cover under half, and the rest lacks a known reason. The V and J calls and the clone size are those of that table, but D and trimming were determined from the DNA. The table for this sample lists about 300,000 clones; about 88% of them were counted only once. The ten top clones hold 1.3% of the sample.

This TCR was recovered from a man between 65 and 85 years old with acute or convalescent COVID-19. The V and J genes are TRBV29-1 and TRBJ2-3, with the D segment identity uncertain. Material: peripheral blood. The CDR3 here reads CSVEEVLSTDTQYF. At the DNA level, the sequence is TGCAGCGTCGAAGAGGTACTTTCCACAGATACGCAGTATTTT.